This is a list of T cell receptor beta chains from one sample in a study of cytomegalovirus exposure and HLA in healthy donors. The method was immunoSEQ multiplex PCR; TCRdb's version includes in-frame clones alone and lacks a portion of them. The data contain under 150,000 clones, 80% of them seen just once; the ten biggest clones take up 5% to 5.5%. The specimen was PBMCs. The receptors stem from a male donor in good health and CMV-seronegative. CDR3s include the opening cysteine and the closing phenylalanine or tryptophan. The order of the fields is V gene, clone size, J gene, D gene, CDR3 protein, CDR3 DNA. D genes are given only for firm matches. Not all rows give a size; the values are once, few, many and, for expanded clones, a class.

TRBV19	NA	TRBJ1-6	NA	CASSRGQLGSPLHF	TGTGCCAGTAGCCGCGGACAGCTCGGTTCACCCCTCCACTTT
TRBV7-9	once	TRBJ2-5	NA	CASSLGWGEQETQYF	TGTGCCAGCAGCTTAGGTTGGGGGGAGCAAGAGACCCAGTACTTC
TRBV7-9	NA	TRBJ2-2	NA	CASSRSTGELFF	TGTGCCAGCAGCCGGTCGACCGGGGAGCTGTTTTTT
TRBV5-1	NA	TRBJ2-7	TRBD1	CASSLEGGTEQYF	TGCGCCAGCAGCTTAGAAGGGGGCACCGAGCAGTACTTC
TRBV5-1	few	TRBJ1-1	NA	CASSLAGNTEAFF	TGCGCCAGCAGCTTGGCGGGGAACACTGAAGCTTTCTTT
TRBV19	NA	TRBJ2-5	NA	CASSIGGGPIETQYF	TGTGCCAGTAGTATAGGAGGAGGCCCTATAGAGACCCAGTACTTC
TRBV30	NA	TRBJ2-7	TRBD1	CAWTAGARGSEQYF	TGTGCCTGGACGGCCGGGGCCAGGGGGAGCGAGCAGTACTTC
TRBV7-2	NA	TRBJ1-1	NA	CASSPGTFPLETFF	TGTGCCAGCAGTCCCGGGACTTTCCCTCTGGAGACTTTCTTT
TRBV6-1	NA	TRBJ2-7	NA	CASSLASYEQYF	TGTGCCAGCAGTTTAGCCAGTTACGAGCAGTACTTC
TRBV7-9	NA	TRBJ1-1	TRBD1	CASSSGGFTEAFF	TGTGCCAGCAGTTCAGGGGGTTTCACTGAAGCTTTCTTT
TRBV5-6	NA	TRBJ2-2	NA	CASSLTGGPVTGELFF	TGTGCCAGCAGCTTGACCGGGGGGCCGGTTACCGGGGAGCTGTTTTTT
TRBV18	NA	TRBJ2-5	NA	CASSPPARVGETQYF	TGTGCCAGCTCACCACCGGCCAGGGTAGGGGAGACCCAGTACTTC
TRBV7-3	NA	TRBJ2-3	NA	CASSQGRVSTDTQYF	TGTGCCAGCAGCCAGGGGAGGGTCAGCACAGATACGCAGTATTTT
TRBV4-1	NA	TRBJ2-7	TRBD1	CASSPPLGQGAHEQYF	TGCGCCAGCAGCCCCCCACTCGGACAGGGGGCACACGAGCAGTACTTC
TRBV7-9	NA	TRBJ1-4	NA	CASRSDSLNEKLFF	TGTGCCAGCAGATCGGACAGTCTTAATGAAAAACTGTTTTTT
TRBV11-2	NA	TRBJ2-4	TRBD1	CASRNSGTGRAKNIQYF	TGTGCCAGCAGGAACTCCGGGACAGGGAGGGCCAAAAACATTCAGTACTTC
TRBV29-1	NA	TRBJ2-2	NA	CSVRGTDITGELFF	TGCAGCGTCCGCGGGACAGACATTACCGGGGAGCTGTTTTTT
TRBV9	NA	TRBJ2-6	NA	CASSTQTRGRSGANVLTF	TGTGCCAGCAGCACCCAAACCAGGGGCCGCTCTGGGGCCAACGTCCTGACTTTC
TRBV11-3	NA	TRBJ2-7	TRBD1	CANTLGNRDRVSPGSYEQYF	TGTGCCAACACGCTCGGTAACCGGGACAGGGTTAGCCCTGGCTCCTACGAGCAGTACTTC
TRBV5-1	NA	TRBJ2-3	TRBD2	CASSLLAGALRTDTQYF	TGCGCCAGCAGCTTACTAGCGGGGGCGTTGAGAACAGATACGCAGTATTTT
TRBV29-1	NA	TRBJ1-1	NA	CSVPRVVGTEAFF	TGCAGCGTTCCGAGGGTAGTGGGGACTGAAGCTTTCTTT
TRBV6-5	NA	TRBJ1-2	TRBD1	CASSRGQGGNGYTF	TGTGCCAGCAGCCGCGGACAGGGAGGGAATGGCTACACCTTC
TRBV7-8	NA	TRBJ2-1	NA	CASSLVKRDSNNEQFF	TGTGCCAGCAGCTTAGTTAAACGGGACTCCAACAATGAGCAGTTCTTC
TRBV30	NA	TRBJ1-1	NA	CAWSVQVGLEAFF	TGTGCCTGGAGTGTACAGGTGGGCCTGGAAGCTTTCTTT
TRBV7-9	NA	TRBJ1-2	NA	CASIIGGLSDYGYTF	TGTGCCAGCATTATCGGAGGGTTGAGTGACTATGGCTACACCTTC
TRBV11-2	few	TRBJ1-3	NA	CASSQTAASGNTIYF	TGTGCCAGCAGCCAAACAGCCGCCTCTGGAAACACCATATATTTT
TRBV4-3	once	TRBJ2-2	TRBD1	CASSQNRQGAFGGTGELFF	TGCGCCAGCAGCCAAAATAGACAGGGGGCCTTTGGAGGCACCGGGGAGCTGTTTTTT
TRBV11-2	NA	TRBJ2-1	NA	CASSSRDTLSNEQFF	TGTGCCAGCAGCTCCCGGGACACACTTAGCAATGAGCAGTTCTTC
TRBV7-9	NA	TRBJ1-5	NA	CASSLGVNQPQHF	TGTGCCAGCAGCTTAGGAGTCAATCAGCCCCAGCATTTT
TRBV7-9	NA	TRBJ1-2	NA	CSSSPTPPDKDYGYTF	TGTTCCAGCAGTCCTACCCCCCCCGACAAGGACTATGGCTACACCTTC
TRBV5-1	NA	TRBJ1-1	TRBD1	CASSRSGGTNTEAFF	TGCGCCAGCAGCCGCTCAGGGGGCACGAACACTGAAGCTTTCTTT
TRBV2	NA	TRBJ1-1	NA	CASRLALEAFF	TGTGCCAGCAGACTCGCCCTTGAAGCTTTCTTT
TRBV7-2	NA	TRBJ1-2	NA	CASSALQNYGYTF	TGTGCCAGCAGTGCCCTACAGAACTATGGCTACACCTTC
TRBV29-1	NA	TRBJ2-3	NA	CSVEKGGVAASRRTDTQYF	TGCAGCGTTGAAAAAGGGGGAGTAGCAGCATCACGGCGCACAGATACGCAGTATTTT
TRBV30	NA	TRBJ1-3	NA	CAWSVLGASIYF	TGTGCCTGGAGTGTACTTGGGGCCTCCATATATTTT
TRBV6-6	NA	TRBJ1-1	NA	CAAQRGGGTEAFF	TGTGCCGCCCAAAGGGGAGGGGGCACTGAAGCTTTCTTT
TRBV11-2	NA	TRBJ2-7	TRBD2	CASRGAGGRSSYEQYF	TGTGCCAGCAGGGGAGCGGGGGGGAGGAGCTCCTACGAGCAGTACTTC
TRBV7-3	NA	TRBJ1-1	NA	CASSLAGVNTEAFF	TGTGCCAGCAGCTTAGCCGGGGTGAACACTGAAGCTTTCTTT
TRBV10-3	NA	TRBJ2-5	NA	CAIRPGSDLREQYF	TGTGCCATCAGACCGGGATCCGACCTACGGGAGCAGTACTTC
TRBV5-8	many	TRBJ2-7	NA	CASSLGRGTVTYEQYF	TGTGCCAGCAGCTTGGGTCGCGGGACAGTAACTTACGAGCAGTACTTC
TRBV28	NA	TRBJ1-2	NA	CASSASSGNYGYTF	TGTGCCAGCAGTGCGTCGAGCGGGAACTATGGCTACACCTTC
TRBV5-1	NA	TRBJ1-4	TRBD1	CASSFDRGRVFF	TGCGCCAGCAGCTTCGACAGGGGGAGAGTGTTTTTT
TRBV28	few	TRBJ2-7	NA	CASSGQHYEQYF	TGTGCCAGCAGTGGACAGCACTACGAGCAGTACTTC
TRBV27	NA	TRBJ2-3	TRBD2	CASRLSGTSGSDTQYF	TGTGCCAGCAGACTTTCCGGGACTAGCGGTTCAGATACGCAGTATTTT
TRBV7-2	NA	TRBJ1-6	TRBD1	CASSKRTGNNSPLHF	TGTGCCAGCAGCAAGCGGACAGGGAATAATTCACCCCTCCACTTT
TRBV2	few	TRBJ1-5	NA	CASSEQVDQPQHF	TGTGCCAGCAGTGAACAGGTCGATCAGCCCCAGCATTTT
TRBV9	NA	TRBJ1-3	TRBD1	CASSGSIGDSRAGNTIYF	TGTGCCAGCAGCGGCTCAATCGGGGACAGTCGAGCTGGAAACACCATATATTTT
TRBV5-4	NA	TRBJ1-2	NA	CASSAGSYGYTF	TGTGCCAGCAGCGCCGGGTCCTATGGCTACACCTTC
TRBV15	once	TRBJ1-4	NA	CATSTPGGNEKLFF	TGTGCCACCAGCACGCCCGGGGGGAATGAAAAACTGTTTTTT